This T cell receptor (beta chain) was retrieved from a study of shared clonotypes between healthy human individuals. General study findings and limits: The small donor group covered limited genetic and exposure diversity.

This clone was seen once. Its antigen is still unknown. At the deep level, the assay was run. Repertoires were generated with immunoSEQ multiplex PCR, while TCRdb's copy carries only in-frame clones and drops some. Of about 1.5 million clones in the sample, approximately 97% were seen once. The V segment lost 2 bases and the J segment 6 bases; nucleotides outside the gene matches: 2. The CDR3 covers 15 residues. Germline V gene data show CDR1 as MNHNY and CDR2 as SVGAGI (reference sequence). Sequencing was done on a sample of naive CD4+ T cells sorted from blood. Subset given: CD45RA+ positively selected. The receptor's source is a man in his thirties or forties in good health. V gene TRBV6-6 combines with J gene TRBJ2-1, with 12 bases fitting TRBD2. The CDR3 DNA reads as TGTGCCAGCAGTTACCTAGCGGGAGGGCCCAATGAGCAGTTCTTC. This encodes CASSYLAGGPNEQFF.